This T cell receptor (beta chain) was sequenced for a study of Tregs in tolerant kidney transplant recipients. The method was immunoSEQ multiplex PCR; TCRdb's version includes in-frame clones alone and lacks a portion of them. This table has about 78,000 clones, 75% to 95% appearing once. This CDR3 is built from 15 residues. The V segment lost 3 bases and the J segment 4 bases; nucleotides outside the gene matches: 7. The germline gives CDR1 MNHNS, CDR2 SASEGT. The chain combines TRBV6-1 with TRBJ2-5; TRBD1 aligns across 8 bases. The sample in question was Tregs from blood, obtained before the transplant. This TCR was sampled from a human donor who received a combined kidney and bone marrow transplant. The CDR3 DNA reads TGTGCCAGCAGTGAGGGCAGGGGGCATCGAGAGACCCAGTACTTC. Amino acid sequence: CASSEGRGHRETQYF.